The clone carrying this TCR beta chain came up once. Its antigen is undetermined. This sample was taken from a study of cytomegalovirus exposure and HLA in healthy donors. Study summary: Earlier findings included roughly 100 million unique TCR beta sequences obtained from approximately 170 million T cells.

Trimming shortened V by 5 bases and J by 2 bases, and 10 bases separated the two germline ends. CDR3 length: 14 residues. Germline V gene sequence: CDR1 SEHNR, CDR2 FQNEAQ (reference sequence). Findings of the study overall: For most TCR beta V segments, an earlier analysis put the productive rate at about 90% or about 30% of the time. Several top significant clusters appeared, in a later analysis, to be linked to common viral pathogens.

Amplification used 60 Vbeta primers and 13 Jbeta primers. TCRdb keeps only in-frame clones here, not all; method: immunoSEQ multiplex PCR. The sample records under 150,000 clones, approximately 80% being singletons. The V gene is TRBV7-9, the J gene TRBJ1-5; no firm D call. This receptor was obtained from a woman in her forties in good health and CMV-seronegative. What was sequenced was PBMCs. CDR3 residues: CASSPSSGNQPQHF. CDR3 coding DNA: TGTGCCAGCAGCCCCAGTAGCGGCAATCAGCCCCAGCATTTT. Full variable domain (missing parts from reference TRBV7-9 and TRBJ1-5): DTGVSQNPRHKITKRGQNVTFRCDPISEHNRLYWYRQTLGQGPEFLTYFQNEAQLEKSRLLSDRFSAERPKGSFSTLEIQRTEQGDSAMYLCASSPSSGNQPQHFGDGTRLSIL.